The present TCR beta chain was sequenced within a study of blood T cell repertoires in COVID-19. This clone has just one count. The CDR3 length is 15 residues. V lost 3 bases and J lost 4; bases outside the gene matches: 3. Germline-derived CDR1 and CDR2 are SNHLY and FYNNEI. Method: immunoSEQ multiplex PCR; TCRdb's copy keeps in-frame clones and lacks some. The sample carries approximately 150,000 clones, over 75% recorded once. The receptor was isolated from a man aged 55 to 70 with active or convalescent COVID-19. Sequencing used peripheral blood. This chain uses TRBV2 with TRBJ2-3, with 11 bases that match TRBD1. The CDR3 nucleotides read TGTGCCAGCAGTGAGGACAGGGGGCGAGCAGATACGCAGTATTTT. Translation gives CASSEDRGRADTQYF.